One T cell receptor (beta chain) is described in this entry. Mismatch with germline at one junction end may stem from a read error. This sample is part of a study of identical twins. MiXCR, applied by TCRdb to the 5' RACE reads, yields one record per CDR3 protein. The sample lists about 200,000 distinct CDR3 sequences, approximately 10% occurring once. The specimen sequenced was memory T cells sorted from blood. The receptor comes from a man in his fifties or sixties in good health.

DNA for the CDR3: TGCGCCAGCAGCTTGGACAGGGCCTACAAGCAGTACTTC. It is translated as CASSLDRAYKQYF. The chain carries TRBV5-1 and TRBJ2-7; D is perhaps TRBD1 (6 bases). Looked up from germline, CDR1 is SGHRS and CDR2 is YFSETQ. This CDR3 comprises 13 residues. Full variable domain (missing parts from reference TRBV5-1 and TRBJ2-7): KAGVTQTPRYLIKTRGQQVTLSCSPISGHRSVSWYQQTPGQGLQFLFEYFSETQRNKGNFPGRFSGRQFSNSRSEMNVSTLELGDSALYLCASSLDRAYKQYFGPGTRLTVT.